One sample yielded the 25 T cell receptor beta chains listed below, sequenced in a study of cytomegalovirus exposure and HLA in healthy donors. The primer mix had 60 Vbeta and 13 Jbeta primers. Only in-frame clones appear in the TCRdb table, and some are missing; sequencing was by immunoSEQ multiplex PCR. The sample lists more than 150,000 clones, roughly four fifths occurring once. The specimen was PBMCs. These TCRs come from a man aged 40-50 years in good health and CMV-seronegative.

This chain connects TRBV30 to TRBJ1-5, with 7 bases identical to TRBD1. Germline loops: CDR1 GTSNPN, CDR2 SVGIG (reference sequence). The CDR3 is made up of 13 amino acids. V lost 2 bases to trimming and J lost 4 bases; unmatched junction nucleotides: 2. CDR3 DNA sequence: TGTGCCTGGAGTAAGGGGGCTAATCAGCCCCAGCATTTT. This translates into CAWSKGANQPQHF.

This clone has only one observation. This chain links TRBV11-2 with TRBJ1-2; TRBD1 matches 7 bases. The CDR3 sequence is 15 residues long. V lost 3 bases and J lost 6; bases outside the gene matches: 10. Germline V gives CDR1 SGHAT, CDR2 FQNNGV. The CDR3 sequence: CASSFSNTGADGYTF. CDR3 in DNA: TGTGCCAGCAGCTTTTCGAACACAGGGGCCGATGGCTACACCTTC. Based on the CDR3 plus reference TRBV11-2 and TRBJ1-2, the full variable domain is EAGVAQSPRYKIIEKRQSVAFWCNPISGHATLYWYQQILGQGPKLLIQFQNNGVVDDSQLPKDRFSAERLKGVDSTLKIQPAKLEDSAVYLCASSFSNTGADGYTFGSGTRLTVV.

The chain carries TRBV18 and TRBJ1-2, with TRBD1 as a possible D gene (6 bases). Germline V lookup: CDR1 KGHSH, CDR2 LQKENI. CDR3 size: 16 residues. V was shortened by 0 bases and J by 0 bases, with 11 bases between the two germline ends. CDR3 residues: CASSPPRTDANYGYTF. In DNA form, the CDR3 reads TGTGCCAGCTCACCACCCCGGACAGACGCTAACTATGGCTACACCTTC.

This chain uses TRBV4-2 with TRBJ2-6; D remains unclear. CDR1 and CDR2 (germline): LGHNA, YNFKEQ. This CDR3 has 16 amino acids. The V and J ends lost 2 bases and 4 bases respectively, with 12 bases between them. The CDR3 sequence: CASSQITAAGANVLTF. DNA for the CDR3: TGTGCCAGCAGCCAAATAACAGCCGCCGGGGCCAACGTCCTGACTTTC.

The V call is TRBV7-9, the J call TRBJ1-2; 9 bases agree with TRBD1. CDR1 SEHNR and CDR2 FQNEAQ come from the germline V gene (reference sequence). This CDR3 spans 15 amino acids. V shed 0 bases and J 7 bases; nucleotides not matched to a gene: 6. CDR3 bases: TGTGCCAGCAGCTTAGCGGGGGACAGGGAGAGTGGCTACACCTTC. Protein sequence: CASSLAGDRESGYTF.

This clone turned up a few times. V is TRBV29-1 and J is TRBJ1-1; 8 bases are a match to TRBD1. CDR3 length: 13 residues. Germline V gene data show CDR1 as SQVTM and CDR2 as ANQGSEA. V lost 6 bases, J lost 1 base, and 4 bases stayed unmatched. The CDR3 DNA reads TGCAGCGTGGATGGACAGGGGAACACTGAAGCTTTCTTT. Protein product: CSVDGQGNTEAFF.

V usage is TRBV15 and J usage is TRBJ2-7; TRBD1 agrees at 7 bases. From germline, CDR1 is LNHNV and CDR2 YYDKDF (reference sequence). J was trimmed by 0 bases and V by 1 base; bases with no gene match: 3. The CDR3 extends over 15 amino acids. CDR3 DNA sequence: TGTGCCACCAGCAGAGGGGGACAGTACTCCTACGAGCAGTACTTC. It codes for CATSRGGQYSYEQYF.

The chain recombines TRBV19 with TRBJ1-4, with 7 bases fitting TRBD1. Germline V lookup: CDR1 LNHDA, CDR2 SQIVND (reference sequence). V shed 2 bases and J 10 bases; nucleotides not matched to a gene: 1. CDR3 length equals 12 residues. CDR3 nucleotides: TGTGCCAGTAGTATAAGACAGGGAAAACTGTTTTTT. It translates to CASSIRQGKLFF.

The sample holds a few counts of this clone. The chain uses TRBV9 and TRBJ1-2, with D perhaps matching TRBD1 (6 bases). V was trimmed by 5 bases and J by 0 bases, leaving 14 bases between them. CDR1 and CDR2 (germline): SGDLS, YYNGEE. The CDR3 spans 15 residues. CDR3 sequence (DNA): TGTGCCAGCAGTGTACCCAGGGGAGCTAACTATGGCTACACCTTC. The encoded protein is CASSVPRGANYGYTF.

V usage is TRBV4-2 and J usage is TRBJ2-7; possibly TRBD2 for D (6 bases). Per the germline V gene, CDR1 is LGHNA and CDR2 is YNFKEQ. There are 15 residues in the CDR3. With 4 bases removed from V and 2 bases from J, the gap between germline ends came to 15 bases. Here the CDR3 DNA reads TGTGCCAGCAGCCTCTCGCACGGGGGACCCTACGAGCAGTACGTC. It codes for CASSLSHGGPYEQYV.

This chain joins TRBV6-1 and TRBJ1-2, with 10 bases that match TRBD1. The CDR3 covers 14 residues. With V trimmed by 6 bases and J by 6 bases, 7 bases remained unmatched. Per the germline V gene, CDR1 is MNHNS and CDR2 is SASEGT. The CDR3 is CASRRAGTGDGYTF. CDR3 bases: TGTGCCAGCAGGCGAGCCGGGACAGGGGATGGCTACACCTTC.

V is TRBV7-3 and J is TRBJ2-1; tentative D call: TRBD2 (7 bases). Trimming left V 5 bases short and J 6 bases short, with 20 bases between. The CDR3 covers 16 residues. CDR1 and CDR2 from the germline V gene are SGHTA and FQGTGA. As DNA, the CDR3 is TGTGCCAGCAGCCCACCCCGGGGGGCGGGGATCAATGAGCAGTTCTTC. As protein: CASSPPRGAGINEQFF.

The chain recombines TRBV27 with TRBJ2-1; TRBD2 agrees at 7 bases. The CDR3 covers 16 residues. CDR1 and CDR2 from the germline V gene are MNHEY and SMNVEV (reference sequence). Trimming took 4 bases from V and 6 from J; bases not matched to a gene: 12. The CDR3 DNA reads TGTGCCAGCAGTTATTCCGCGGGAGAGCGGCGCAATGAGCAGTTCTTC. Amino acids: CASSYSAGERRNEQFF.

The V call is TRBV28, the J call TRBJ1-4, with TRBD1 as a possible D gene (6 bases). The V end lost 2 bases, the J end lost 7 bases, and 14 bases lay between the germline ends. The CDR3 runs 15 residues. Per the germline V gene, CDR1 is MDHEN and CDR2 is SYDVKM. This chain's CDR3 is CASSLGDRSSEKLFF. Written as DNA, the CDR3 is TGTGCCAGCAGTTTAGGTGACAGGTCGAGTGAAAAACTGTTTTTT.

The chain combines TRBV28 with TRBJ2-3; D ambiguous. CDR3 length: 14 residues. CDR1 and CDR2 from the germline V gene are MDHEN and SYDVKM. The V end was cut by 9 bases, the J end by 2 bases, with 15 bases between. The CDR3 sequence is CASTPVTYTDTQYF. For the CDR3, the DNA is TGTGCCAGTACCCCCGTTACTTACACAGATACGCAGTATTTT. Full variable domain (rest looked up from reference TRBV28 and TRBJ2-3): DVKVTQSSRYLVKRTGEKVFLECVQDMDHENMFWYRQDPGLGLRLIYFSYDVKMKEKGDIPEGYSVSREKKERFSLILESASTNQTSMYLCASTPVTYTDTQYFGPGTRLTVL.

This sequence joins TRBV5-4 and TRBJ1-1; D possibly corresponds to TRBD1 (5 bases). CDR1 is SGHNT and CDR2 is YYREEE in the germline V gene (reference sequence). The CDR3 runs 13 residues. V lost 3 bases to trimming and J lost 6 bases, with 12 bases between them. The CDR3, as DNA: TGTGCCAGCAGCTCCGAAGGGGTCGCTGAAGCTTTCTTT. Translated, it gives CASSSEGVAEAFF.

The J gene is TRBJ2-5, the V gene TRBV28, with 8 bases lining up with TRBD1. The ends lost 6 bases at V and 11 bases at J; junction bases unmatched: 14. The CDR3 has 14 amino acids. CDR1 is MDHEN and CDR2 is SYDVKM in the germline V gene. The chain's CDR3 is CASRSTGAQLGQYF. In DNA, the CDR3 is TGTGCCAGCAGGTCGACAGGGGCCCAACTGGGGCAGTACTTC.

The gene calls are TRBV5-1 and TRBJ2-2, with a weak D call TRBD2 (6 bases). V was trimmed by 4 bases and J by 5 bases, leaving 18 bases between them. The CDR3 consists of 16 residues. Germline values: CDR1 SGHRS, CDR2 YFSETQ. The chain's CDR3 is CASSPHRDSSTGELFF. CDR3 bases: TGCGCCAGCAGCCCACACCGGGACTCCTCGACCGGGGAGCTGTTTTTT.

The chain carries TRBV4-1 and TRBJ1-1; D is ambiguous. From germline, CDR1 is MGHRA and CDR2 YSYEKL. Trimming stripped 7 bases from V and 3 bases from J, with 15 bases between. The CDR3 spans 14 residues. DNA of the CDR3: TGCGCCAGCAAATGGGGAACCGGGGACACTGAAGCTTTCTTT. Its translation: CASKWGTGDTEAFF.

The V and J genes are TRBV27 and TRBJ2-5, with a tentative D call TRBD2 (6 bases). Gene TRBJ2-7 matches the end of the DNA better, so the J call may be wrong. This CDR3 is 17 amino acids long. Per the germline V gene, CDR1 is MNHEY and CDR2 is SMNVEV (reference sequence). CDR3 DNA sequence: TGTGCCAGCAGTTTATCGCCCGGGGTAGCGGTTTCCCACGAGCAGTACTTC. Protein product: CASSLSPGVAVSHEQYF.

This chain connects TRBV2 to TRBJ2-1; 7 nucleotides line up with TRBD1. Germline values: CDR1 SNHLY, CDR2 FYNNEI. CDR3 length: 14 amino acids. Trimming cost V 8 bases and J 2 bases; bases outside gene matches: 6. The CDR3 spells CASGQTGTYNEQFF. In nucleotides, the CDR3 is TGTGCCAGCGGCCAGACAGGGACCTACAATGAGCAGTTCTTC.

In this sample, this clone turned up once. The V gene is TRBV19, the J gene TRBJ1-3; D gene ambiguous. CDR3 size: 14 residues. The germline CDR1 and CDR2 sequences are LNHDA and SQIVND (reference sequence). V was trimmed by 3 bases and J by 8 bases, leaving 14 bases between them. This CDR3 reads CASSIQVEGYTIYF. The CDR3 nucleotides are TGTGCCAGTAGTATCCAAGTTGAGGGTTACACCATATATTTT.

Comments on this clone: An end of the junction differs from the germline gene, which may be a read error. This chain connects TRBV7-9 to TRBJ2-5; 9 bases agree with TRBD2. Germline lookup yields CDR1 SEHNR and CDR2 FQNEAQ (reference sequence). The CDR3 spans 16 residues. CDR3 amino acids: CSSSLLEAGGGETQYF. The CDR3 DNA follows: TGTTCCAGCAGCTTACTTGAAGCGGGAGGAGGAGAGACCCAGTACTTC.

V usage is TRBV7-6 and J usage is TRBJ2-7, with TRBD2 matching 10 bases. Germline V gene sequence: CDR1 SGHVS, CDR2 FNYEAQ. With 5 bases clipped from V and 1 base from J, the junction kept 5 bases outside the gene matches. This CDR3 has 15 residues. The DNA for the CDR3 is TGTGCCAGCAGCAAAGGACTAGCGGCTTCCTACGAGCAGTACTTC. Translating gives CASSKGLAASYEQYF.

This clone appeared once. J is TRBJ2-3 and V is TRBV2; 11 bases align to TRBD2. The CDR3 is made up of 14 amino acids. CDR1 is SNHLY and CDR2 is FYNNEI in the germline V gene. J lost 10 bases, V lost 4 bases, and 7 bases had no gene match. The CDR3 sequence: CASSGGTSGLAQYF. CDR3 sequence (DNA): TGTGCCAGCAGTGGGGGGACTAGCGGTCTGGCGCAGTATTTT.